The next 10 T cell receptor beta chains were all read from a single sample in a study of blood T cell repertoires in COVID-19. Only in-frame clones appear in the TCRdb table, and some are missing; sequencing was by immunoSEQ multiplex PCR. The sample consists of 140,000 to 150,000 clones, over 80% of them appearing once. Material for sequencing was peripheral blood. These receptors were collected from a woman aged 50 to 60 with acute or convalescent COVID-19.

The chain is built from TRBV27 and TRBJ1-2; 8 nucleotides agree with TRBD1. Germline V gene data show CDR1 as MNHEY and CDR2 as SMNVEV (reference sequence). V shed 3 bases, J shed 11 bases, and the junction held 5 bases outside the gene matches. The length of the CDR3 is 12 residues. Here the CDR3 reads CASSFTGGGYTF. CDR3 nucleotide sequence: TGTGCCAGCAGTTTTACAGGGGGAGGTTACACCTTC.

This chain connects TRBV7-2 to TRBJ2-7, with 13 bases aligning to TRBD2. Germline values: CDR1 SGHTA, CDR2 FQGNSA. The CDR3 is 17 residues long. V shed 5 bases and J 2 bases; nucleotides not matched to a gene: 9. CDR3 protein: CASSPRTSGSSPYEQYF. DNA of the CDR3: TGTGCCAGCAGCCCCAGGACTAGCGGGAGTTCCCCCTACGAGCAGTACTTC.

This clone was seen only once. The chain joins TRBV9 to TRBJ1-2; TRBD1 aligns across 8 bases. Unmatched junction bases numbered 5, after V lost 3 bases and J lost 4 bases. From germline, CDR1 is SGDLS and CDR2 YYNGEE. This CDR3 comprises 14 residues. CDR3 DNA: TGTGCCAGCAGCGCAGGGGGCGCGGGCTATGGCTACACCTTC. It encodes CASSAGGAGYGYTF.

The chain couples TRBV18 to TRBJ1-1, with D possibly TRBD1 on 6 matching bases. CDR3 size: 14 residues. Per the germline V gene, CDR1 is KGHSH and CDR2 is LQKENI. With 4 bases removed from V and 8 bases from J, the gap between germline ends came to 17 bases. The CDR3 sequence is CASSRAGGAAEAFF. The CDR3 bases are TGTGCCAGCTCACGTGCGGGGGGGGCAGCCGAAGCTTTCTTT.

As DNA, the CDR3 is TGTGCCACCAGCTTACAGCAGGGTACGCAGTATTTT. The encoded protein is CATSLQQGTQYF. This chain joins TRBV15 and TRBJ2-3, with a tentative D call TRBD1 (5 bases). The CDR3 length is 12 residues. In germline, CDR1 is LNHNV, CDR2 YYDKDF (reference sequence). V gave up 5 bases and J gave up 8 bases, with 11 bases separating them.

This chain links TRBV11-3 with TRBJ2-1, with D perhaps TRBD1 (5 bases). Deletions cut 0 bases from V and 5 bases from J, with 8 bases between. The germline V gene has CDR1 SGHNT and CDR2 YENEEA. There are 14 residues in the CDR3. The CDR3 spells CASSLDPTDNEQFF. CDR3 coding DNA: TGTGCCAGCAGCTTAGATCCGACAGACAATGAGCAGTTCTTC.

The rearrangement joins TRBV6-5 to TRBJ1-1, with TRBD1 as a possible D gene (5 bases). V was shortened by 5 bases and J by 1 base, with 14 bases between the two germline ends. The CDR3 consists of 15 residues. Per germline, CDR1 MNHEY and CDR2 SVGAGI. The CDR3 spells CASSSSSTANTEAFF. The DNA for the CDR3 is TGTGCCAGCAGTAGTTCATCGACAGCGAACACTGAAGCTTTCTTT.

The chain is built from TRBV3-1 (or the pseudogene TRBV3-2) and TRBJ1-1, with D possibly matching TRBD1 (5 bases). The CDR3 covers 14 residues. Looked up from germline, CDR1 is LGHDT and CDR2 is YNNKEL (reference sequence). V lost 4 bases and J 0 bases, leaving 9 bases between the germline ends. CDR3 loop: CASSPAGMNTEAFF. DNA for the CDR3: TGTGCCAGCAGCCCAGCAGGGATGAACACTGAAGCTTTCTTT.

This chain links TRBV29-1 with TRBJ2-1; D perhaps matches TRBD2 (5 bases). V was cut by 6 bases and J by 1 base, with 16 bases left in between. Germline assignment: CDR1 SQVTM and CDR2 ANQGSEA. The CDR3 consists of 15 residues. CDR3 bases: TGCAGCGTCGTCGGGATCTCGGCTTCCTACAATGAGCAGTTCTTC. It codes for CSVVGISASYNEQFF.

The V call is TRBV5-1, the J call TRBJ2-1; possibly TRBD2 for D (6 bases). Germline CDR1 SGHRS, CDR2 YFSETQ. Between the trimmed V and J ends, which lost 6 bases and 4 bases, there was a span of 11 bases. The CDR3 loop spans 13 amino acids. The CDR3 region is CASKEGSYNEQFF. CDR3 coding DNA: TGCGCCAGCAAGGAGGGCAGTTACAATGAGCAGTTCTTC.